This TCR beta chain was obtained from a study of neurological immune-mediated disorders. A 10-nucleotide random UMI tagged transcripts in template-switch 5'RACE cDNA synthesis. TCRdb redid the calling of the 5' RACE reads with MiXCR, one entry per CDR3 protein. The sample contains 50,000 or so distinct CDR3 sequences, over 20% of which appear only once. Volunteers from a blood bank in Maryland, USA, made up the healthy controls. In its sample, this clonotype was seen a few times. Antigen: not known. The CDR3 has 15 residues. The germline gives CDR1 MDHEN, CDR2 SYDVKM. Trimming stripped 4 bases from V and 0 bases from J, with 9 bases between. Study-wide points: The expanded clones of different subjects shared no CDR3 amino acid sequences (suggesting private repertoires in all groups).

The rearrangement joins TRBV28 to TRBJ1-4; D remains unclear. The source is a woman in her seventies in good health. Source material: PBMCs. DNA for the CDR3: TGTGCCAGCAGTTCCCGACACGCAACTAATGAAAAACTGTTTTTT. Translation gives CASSSRHATNEKLFF.